A single sample gave rise to the 24 T cell receptor beta chains below, sequenced in a study of blood T cell repertoires in COVID-19. The repertoire was sequenced with immunoSEQ multiplex PCR; TCRdb's copy has only in-frame clones and lacks some. This repertoire shows fewer than 25,000 clones, 81% found once; its top ten account for just over 6.5%. The source material was peripheral blood. These receptor sequences come from a man aged 65-85 years with acute or convalescent COVID-19.

The DNA of the CDR3 is TGTGCCAGCAGCTTGTGGGGGGGGGTCTTGAACACTGAAGCTTTCTTT. Protein product: CASSLWGGVLNTEAFF. The chain couples TRBV5-4 to TRBJ1-1, with a possible D match to TRBD1 (5 bases). This CDR3 comprises 16 residues. The germline V gene has CDR1 SGHNT and CDR2 YYREEE (reference sequence). V was cut by 1 base and J by 0 bases, with 13 bases left in between.

The chain carries TRBV7-2 and TRBJ2-7, with 8 positions matching TRBD1. V was pared by 5 bases and J by 4 bases, with 4 bases of the junction left unmatched. Germline V CDR1 and CDR2: SGHTA, FQGNSA. The CDR3 is 13 amino acids. The CDR3 region is CASSPDREYEQYF. As DNA, the CDR3 is TGTGCCAGCAGCCCGGACAGGGAATACGAGCAGTACTTC.

This clone appeared a single time. The chain is built from TRBV6-5 and TRBJ1-2; D is unresolved. The CDR3 has 14 amino acids. V gave up 6 bases and J gave up 4 bases, with 15 bases separating them. CDR1 and CDR2 from the germline V gene are MNHEY and SVGAGI. For the CDR3, the DNA is TGTGCCAGCAGACCCACCGACAAATTCTATGGCTACACCTTC. Protein product: CASRPTDKFYGYTF.

V usage is TRBV30 and J usage is TRBJ2-1; the match to TRBD1 covers 8 bases. Germline lookup yields CDR1 GTSNPN and CDR2 SVGIG (reference sequence). V trimming: 5 bases; J trimming: 11 bases; junction bases outside the gene matches: 14. The CDR3 spans 14 residues. The CDR3 sequence is CAWARTDREWQQFF. As DNA, the CDR3 is TGTGCCTGGGCGAGAACGGACAGGGAATGGCAGCAGTTCTTC.

The chain joins TRBV6-5 to TRBJ1-6; TRBD1 might be the D (5 bases). The CDR3 has 13 amino acids. V was cut by 0 bases and J by 10 bases, with 7 bases left in between. The germline gives CDR1 MNHEY, CDR2 SVGAGI. CDR3: CASSYSGASPLHF. As DNA, the CDR3 is TGTGCCAGCAGTTACTCTGGGGCCTCACCCCTCCACTTT.

In this sample, this clone turned up a few times. The chain recombines TRBV5-1 with TRBJ1-6; unclear D gene. The V end was cut by 5 bases, the J end by 10 bases, with 10 bases between. This CDR3 has 12 amino acids. Germline lookup yields CDR1 SGHRS and CDR2 YFSETQ. The CDR3 here is CASSLPPSPLHF. CDR3 bases: TGCGCCAGCAGTCTCCCCCCCTCACCCCTCCACTTT.

The chain links TRBV11-1 to TRBJ1-1, with D perhaps matching TRBD1 (5 bases). CDR3 length: 14 residues. V lost 2 bases and J lost 0, with 7 bases in between. Per germline, CDR1 SGHAT and CDR2 FQDESV (reference sequence). CDR3 DNA sequence: TGTGCCAGCAGCTTAAGGGGCATGAACACTGAAGCTTTCTTT. Translated: CASSLRGMNTEAFF.

The rearrangement joins TRBV5-1 to TRBJ2-2, with 7 bases identical to TRBD2. The V segment lost 4 bases and the J segment 6 bases; nucleotides outside the gene matches: 3. CDR1 is SGHRS, CDR2 YFSETQ, per germline. The CDR3 runs to 13 residues. The CDR3 loop is CASSLGGAGELFF. The CDR3 DNA is TGCGCCAGCAGCCTTGGGGGGGCCGGGGAGCTGTTTTTT.

This clone showed up just a few times. The chain combines TRBV19 with TRBJ2-1; D might be TRBD2 (5 bases). Deletions cut 4 bases from V and 4 bases from J, with 8 bases between. CDR1 and CDR2 from the germline V gene are LNHDA and SQIVND (reference sequence). CDR3 length equals 13 residues. This CDR3 reads CASSTRGYNEQFF. DNA for the CDR3: TGTGCCAGTAGTACACGGGGATACAATGAGCAGTTCTTC.

By share of the sample, this clone is medium-sized. The chain has TRBV19 and TRBJ2-7; 10 nucleotides align to TRBD1. Germline assignment: CDR1 LNHDA and CDR2 SQIVND (reference sequence). V dropped 1 base and J dropped 3; count of bases not matched to a gene: 3. The length of the CDR3 is 15 residues. The CDR3 sequence: CASSIARDRGYEQYF. In nucleotides, the CDR3 is TGTGCCAGTAGTATAGCACGGGACAGGGGCTACGAGCAGTACTTC.

The rearrangement joins TRBV19 to TRBJ1-4; no firm D call. The CDR3 covers 12 residues. Trimming shortened V by 5 bases and J by 7 bases, and 8 bases separated the two germline ends. The germline V gene has CDR1 LNHDA and CDR2 SQIVND (reference sequence). The CDR3, as DNA: TGTGCCAGTAGTGAGGGAAGTGAAAAACTGTTTTTT. Protein: CASSEGSEKLFF.

This rearrangement joins TRBV29-1 to TRBJ1-1; possible D gene TRBD1, 6 bases. Looked up from germline, CDR1 is SQVTM and CDR2 is ANQGSEA. Trimming pared 7 bases from V and 3 bases from J, leaving 15 bases between. This CDR3 region has 13 residues. The CDR3 DNA reads as TGCAGCGCTGGAACAGGGAAGGACACTGAAGCTTTCTTT. This sequence encodes CSAGTGKDTEAFF.

The rearrangement uses TRBV10-3 and TRBJ1-5; 9 bases match TRBD1. Germline CDR1 ENHRY, CDR2 SYGVKD. This CDR3 spans 15 amino acids. J gave up 1 base and V 3 bases, and 1 base lay outside the gene matches. This chain's CDR3 is CAISEGTGSNQPQHF. Written as DNA, the CDR3 is TGTGCCATCAGTGAAGGGACAGGGAGCAATCAGCCCCAGCATTTT.

V usage is TRBV29-1 and J usage is TRBJ2-7; 9 bases align to TRBD1. CDR3 length: 13 amino acids. V trimming: 8 bases; J trimming: 3 bases; junction bases outside the gene matches: 8. Per the germline V gene, CDR1 is SQVTM and CDR2 is ANQGSEA. CDR3 sequence: CSPEDRGFYEQYF. CDR3 sequence (DNA): TGCAGCCCCGAGGACAGGGGTTTCTACGAGCAGTACTTC.

This clone was counted a few times. This chain uses TRBV12-5 with TRBJ1-3; no firm D call. Germline V lookup: CDR1 LGHNT, CDR2 FRNRAP. The V end lost 6 bases, the J end lost 3 bases, and 12 bases lay between the germline ends. The CDR3 contains 14 residues. The CDR3 DNA sequence: TGTGCTAGTGGCGGGGTTGGGGATGGAAACACCATATATTTT. This sequence encodes CASGGVGDGNTIYF.

The J gene is TRBJ1-4, the V gene TRBV15; D possibly corresponds to TRBD1 (5 bases). Trimming shortened V by 0 bases and J by 8 bases, and 10 bases separated the two germline ends. The CDR3 extends over 14 amino acids. Germline V lookup: CDR1 LNHNV, CDR2 YYDKDF (reference sequence). CDR3 sequence (DNA): TGTGCCACCAGCAGAGAGAGGACAAGCGAAAAACTGTTTTTT. Encoded protein: CATSRERTSEKLFF.

This clone is a singleton in its sample. The chain employs TRBV3-1 (or the pseudogene TRBV3-2) and TRBJ1-2; TRBD1 might be the D (5 bases). CDR1 and CDR2 from the germline V gene are LGHDT and YNNKEL (reference sequence). This CDR3 region has 15 residues. The ends were cut back, 0 bases at V and 5 bases at J, with 13 bases in the middle. This chain's CDR3 is CASSQEGAGGYGYTF. The DNA for the CDR3 is TGTGCCAGCAGCCAAGAAGGAGCCGGGGGGTATGGCTACACCTTC.

The gene calls are TRBV11-2 and TRBJ2-5, with D perhaps TRBD2 (6 bases). The V gene lost 5 bases and the J gene lost 2 bases, with 15 bases spanning the gap. The CDR3 spans 15 residues. CDR1 and CDR2 from the germline V gene are SGHAT and FQNNGV. The CDR3 protein is CASSRRGMPQETQYF. The CDR3 nucleotides are TGTGCCAGCAGCCGGAGGGGCATGCCTCAAGAGACCCAGTACTTC.

The chain employs TRBV6-5 and TRBJ1-5; possibly TRBD1 for D (6 bases). Germline V gene lookup returns CDR1 MNHEY and CDR2 SVGAGI. This CDR3 has 15 residues. The V gene lost 4 bases and the J gene lost 9 bases, with 19 bases spanning the gap. As DNA, the CDR3 is TGTGCCAGCAGTTCCGACAGGTCCGGCTCCAGGCCCCAGCATTTT. Translated, it gives CASSSDRSGSRPQHF.

The chain combines TRBV7-3 with TRBJ2-1, with D possibly TRBD1 on 6 matching bases. The germline gives CDR1 SGHTA, CDR2 FQGTGA. Between the trimmed V and J ends, which lost 5 bases and 2 bases, there was a span of 10 bases. The CDR3 covers 14 residues. CDR3 nucleotide sequence: TGTGCCAGCAGCCCCCAGGGGACCTACAATGAGCAGTTCTTC. Protein product: CASSPQGTYNEQFF.

The rearrangement joins TRBV6-2 or TRBV6-3 to TRBJ2-7; 10 bases map to TRBD1. The V gene's germline CDR1 is MNHEY and CDR2 SVGEGT. The CDR3 spans 17 residues. Losses at the gene ends were 5 bases for V and 2 bases for J; bases not matched to a gene: 12. The CDR3 bases are TGTGCCAGCAGTACACCCGGGACAGGGGCCGTAACCTACGAGCAGTACTTC. It yields the protein CASSTPGTGAVTYEQYF.

This rearrangement joins TRBV5-5 to TRBJ1-2; 9 bases match TRBD1. The CDR3 is made up of 15 amino acids. V lost 4 bases, J lost 4 bases, and 8 bases stayed unmatched. Germline assignment: CDR1 SGHKS and CDR2 YYEKEE (reference sequence). The CDR3 DNA sequence: TGTGCCAGCAGCGAACAGGGGGCGTCAGGCTATGGCTACACCTTC. Encoded protein: CASSEQGASGYGYTF.

The chain combines TRBV11-2 with TRBJ2-3, with D possibly being TRBD1 (6 bases). The germline V and J ends were trimmed by 1 base and 2 bases, with 13 bases remaining between them. The CDR3 has 16 amino acids. Looked up from germline, CDR1 is SGHAT and CDR2 is FQNNGV. The CDR3 DNA sequence: TGTGCCAGCAGCTTAGGGGCCAGGGGTTACACAGATACGCAGTATTTT. Translated, it gives CASSLGARGYTDTQYF.

The V gene is TRBV5-1, the J gene TRBJ2-5; D remains unclear. The CDR3 consists of 14 residues. Trimming pared 0 bases from V and 2 bases from J, leaving 8 bases between. Germline-derived CDR1 and CDR2 are SGHRS and YFSETQ. This chain's CDR3 is CASSLAPQQETQYF. For the CDR3, the DNA is TGCGCCAGCAGCTTGGCCCCACAGCAAGAGACCCAGTACTTC.